Listed below are T cell receptor beta chains from one sample, sequenced in a study of blood T cell repertoires in COVID-19. Libraries were prepared by immunoSEQ multiplex PCR; TCRdb keeps only in-frame clonotypes and omits some of them. The sample records around 79,000 clones, about 85% being singletons. Sequenced sample: peripheral blood. These receptors were obtained from a human donor in a cohort sampled during active COVID-19. The CDR3 runs from the conserved cysteine through the conserved F or W. The D gene is left open where the match is weak. The size of a clone is reported for some rows only, either as once, few or many, or as a class for expanded clones.

j_call v_call clone_size d_call cdr3_aa cdr3_nt
TRBJ2-7 TRBV4-2 . TRBD2 CASSQGGAGASSYEQYF TGTGCCAGCAGCCAAGGAGGAGCGGGGGCGAGCTCCTACGAGCAGTACTTC
TRBJ1-5 TRBV19 . TRBD1 CASSMWTGASNQPQHF TGTGCCAGTAGTATGTGGACAGGGGCGAGCAATCAGCCCCAGCATTTT
TRBJ1-1 TRBV19 few TRBD1 CASSFQGVPNTEAFF TGTGCCAGTAGTTTCCAGGGGGTCCCGAACACTGAAGCTTTCTTT
TRBJ2-1 TRBV27 . . CASSLSTGLAYNEQFF TGTGCCAGCAGTTTATCGACGGGACTTGCATACAATGAGCAGTTCTTC
TRBJ2-7 TRBV28 . . CASSSPRRSNSYEQYF TGTGCCAGCAGTTCTCCCCGGAGGAGCAACTCCTACGAGCAGTACTTC
TRBJ2-7 TRBV6-5 . . CASRKLSQATYEQYF TGTGCCAGCAGGAAGTTATCCCAAGCCACCTACGAGCAGTACTTC
TRBJ1-2 TRBV7-2 . . CASSTEGSYGYTF TGTGCCAGCAGCACCGAGGGATCATATGGCTACACCTTC
TRBJ2-1 TRBV19 . TRBD1 CASSWGQGRNEQFF TGTGCCAGTAGCTGGGGACAGGGGCGGAATGAGCAGTTCTTC
TRBJ1-3 TRBV19 . . CASSILGQNSGNTIYF TGTGCCAGTAGTATCCTTGGACAAAACTCTGGAAACACCATATATTTT
TRBJ2-7 TRBV3-1/TRBV3-2 . . CASSQTSEQYF TGTGCCAGCAGCCAAACGAGTGAGCAGTACTTC
TRBJ1-5 TRBV4-1 . . CASSQGRVDQPQHF TGCGCCAGCAGCCAAGGCAGGGTTGACCAGCCCCAGCATTTT
TRBJ2-7 TRBV3-1/TRBV3-2 . . CASSPTDRTYEQYF TGTGCCAGCAGCCCGACGGACAGAACCTACGAGCAGTACTTC
TRBJ1-4 TRBV27 . . CASSLGRTTNEKLFF TGTGCCAGCAGTTTGGGGAGGACGACTAATGAAAAACTGTTTTTT
TRBJ2-7 TRBV2 once . CASSEYQRDEQYF TGTGCCAGCAGTGAATACCAGCGGGACGAGCAGTACTTC
TRBJ2-3 TRBV5-4 . TRBD2 CASSLLAGAADTQYF TGTGCCAGCAGCTTGTTAGCGGGAGCCGCAGATACGCAGTATTTT
TRBJ2-6 TRBV5-8 . . CASSLAGYGANVLTF TGTGCCAGCAGCTTGGCCGGGTACGGGGCCAACGTCCTGACTTTC
TRBJ2-7 TRBV28 . . CASSFLGQSGEQYF TGTGCCAGCAGTTTCCTCGGACAGTCTGGCGAGCAGTACTTC
TRBJ2-2 TRBV4-1 . TRBD2 CASSQTSGGAHGELFF TGCGCCAGCAGCCAGACTAGCGGGGGGGCCCACGGGGAGCTGTTTTTT
TRBJ1-2 TRBV19 . . CASSTRSGRRRNYGYTF TGTGCCAGTAGTACCAGGTCCGGACGGAGGCGGAACTATGGCTACACCTTC
TRBJ1-4 TRBV29-1 . TRBD1 CSVEGGVQGASEKLFF TGCAGCGTTGAAGGAGGGGTACAGGGGGCTTCTGAAAAACTGTTTTTT
TRBJ2-3 TRBV5-5 once TRBD2 CASSLLAGGIDTQYF TGTGCCAGCAGCTTGCTGGCGGGAGGGATCGATACGCAGTATTTT
TRBJ2-1 TRBV19 . TRBD2 CASSGGASYNEQFF TGTGCCAGTAGCGGGGGGGCCTCCTACAATGAGCAGTTCTTC
TRBJ2-1 TRBV28 . TRBD2 CASSSTGPAGDNEQFF TGTGCCAGCAGCAGTACAGGTCCAGCGGGAGACAATGAGCAGTTCTTC
TRBJ1-4 TRBV5-1 . . CASSGGPSEEKLFF TGCGCCAGCAGCGGCGGGCCTTCAGAAGAAAAACTGTTTTTT
TRBJ1-6 TRBV7-2 . TRBD1 CASSTRTGTGDNSPLHF TGTGCCAGCAGCACACGAACCGGGACAGGGGATAATTCACCCCTCCACTTT
TRBJ1-5 TRBV5-1 . . CASSLDRNQPQHF TGCGCCAGCAGCTTGGACAGAAATCAGCCCCAGCATTTT
TRBJ2-5 TRBV7-9 . . CASNGDETQYF TGTGCCAGCAACGGGGATGAGACCCAGTACTTC
TRBJ2-1 TRBV9 once TRBD2 CASGTSGGANEQFF TGTGCCAGCGGCACTAGCGGGGGAGCAAATGAGCAGTTCTTC